The entry below describes one TCR beta chain. This sample is drawn from a study of T cell responses to AZD1222 COVID-19 vaccine. This table comes from immunoSEQ multiplex PCR, and its TCRdb copy is limited to in-frame clones, with some not included. Of tens of thousands of clones in the sample, just under 90% were seen once. The source was peripheral blood, collected on day 0 of AZD1222 vaccination. This clonotype originated in an adult in good health.

The CDR3 sequence is CASSQDHKLGVEQYF. The CDR3 nucleotides read TGCGCCAGCAGCCAAGATCATAAATTAGGGGTCGAGCAGTACTTC. This rearrangement joins TRBV4-3 to TRBJ2-7; maybe TRBD1 (5 bases). Looked up from germline, CDR1 is LGHNA and CDR2 is YSLEER. This CDR3 has 15 amino acids. Trimming removed 0 bases from V and 6 bases from J, with 15 bases in between.